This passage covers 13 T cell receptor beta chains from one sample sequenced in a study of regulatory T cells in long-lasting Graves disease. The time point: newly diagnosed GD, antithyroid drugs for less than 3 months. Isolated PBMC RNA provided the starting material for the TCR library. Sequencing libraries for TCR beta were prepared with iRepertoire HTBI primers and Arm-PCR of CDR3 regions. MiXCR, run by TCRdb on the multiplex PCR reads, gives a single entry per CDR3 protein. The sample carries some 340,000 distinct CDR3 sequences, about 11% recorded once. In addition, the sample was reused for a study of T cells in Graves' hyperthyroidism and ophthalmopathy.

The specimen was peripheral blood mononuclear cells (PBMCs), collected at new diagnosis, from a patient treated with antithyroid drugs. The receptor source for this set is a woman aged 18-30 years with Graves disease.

For the CDR3, the DNA is TGTGCCAGCAGCCCCACAGGGGCCCCGTTAAGCCTGACTTTC. Protein sequence: CASSPTGAPLSLTF. The V and J genes are TRBV7-3 and TRBJ2-6; 7 nucleotides match TRBD1. V shed 5 bases and J 15 bases; nucleotides not matched to a gene: 13. In germline, CDR1 is SGHTA, CDR2 FQGTGA. The CDR3 totals 14 residues.

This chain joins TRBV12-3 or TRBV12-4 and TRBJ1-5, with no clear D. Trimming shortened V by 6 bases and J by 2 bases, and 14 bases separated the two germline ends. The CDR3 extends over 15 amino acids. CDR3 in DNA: TGTGCCAGCAGACCCAAGGGTGATGGCAATCAGCCCCAGCATTTT. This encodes CASRPKGDGNQPQHF.

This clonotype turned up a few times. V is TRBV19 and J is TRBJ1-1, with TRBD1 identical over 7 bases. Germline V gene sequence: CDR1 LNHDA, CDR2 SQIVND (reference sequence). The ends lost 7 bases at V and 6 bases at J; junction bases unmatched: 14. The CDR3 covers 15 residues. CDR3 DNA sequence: TGTGCCAGTAAGGGGGCCAGGGGGTGGAAGTCTGAAGCTTTCTTT. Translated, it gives CASKGARGWKSEAFF.

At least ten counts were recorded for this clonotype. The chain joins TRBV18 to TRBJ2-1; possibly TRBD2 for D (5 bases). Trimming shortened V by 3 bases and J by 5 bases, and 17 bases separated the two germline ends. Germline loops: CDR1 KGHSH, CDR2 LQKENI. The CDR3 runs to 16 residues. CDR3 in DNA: TGTGCCAGCTCACCGCAGGTCCGACCGGGAAACAATGAGCAGTTCTTC. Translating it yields CASSPQVRPGNNEQFF. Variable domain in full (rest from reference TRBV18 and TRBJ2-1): NAGVMQNPRHLVRRRGQEARLRCSPMKGHSHVYWYRQLPEEGLKFMVYLQKENIIDESGMPKERFSAEFPKEGPSILRIQQVVRGDSAAYFCASSPQVRPGNNEQFFGPGTRLTVL.

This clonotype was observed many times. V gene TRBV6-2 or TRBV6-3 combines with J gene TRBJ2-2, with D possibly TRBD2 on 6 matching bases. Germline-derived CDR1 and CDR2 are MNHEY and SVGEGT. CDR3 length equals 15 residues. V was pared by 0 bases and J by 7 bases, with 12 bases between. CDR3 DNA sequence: TGTGCCAGCAGTTACTCGACCGGGAGTATCGGGGAGCTGTTTTTT. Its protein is CASSYSTGSIGELFF.

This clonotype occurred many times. The DNA for the CDR3 is TGTGCCAGCAGTTGGTATAGCGGGAGGGACCAAGAGACCCAGTACTTC. Protein product: CASSWYSGRDQETQYF. The chain couples TRBV7-2 to TRBJ2-5, with 11 bases identical to TRBD2. CDR1 is SGHTA, CDR2 FQGNSA, per germline. The CDR3 runs to 16 residues. V lost 6 bases to trimming and J lost 0 bases; unmatched junction nucleotides: 6.

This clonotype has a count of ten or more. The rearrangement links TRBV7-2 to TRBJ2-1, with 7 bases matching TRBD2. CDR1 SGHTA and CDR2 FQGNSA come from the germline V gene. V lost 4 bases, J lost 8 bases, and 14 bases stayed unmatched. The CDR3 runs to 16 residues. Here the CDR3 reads CASSSVRQTREDEQFF. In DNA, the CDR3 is TGTGCCAGCAGCTCGGTGAGACAGACCCGGGAGGATGAGCAGTTCTTC.

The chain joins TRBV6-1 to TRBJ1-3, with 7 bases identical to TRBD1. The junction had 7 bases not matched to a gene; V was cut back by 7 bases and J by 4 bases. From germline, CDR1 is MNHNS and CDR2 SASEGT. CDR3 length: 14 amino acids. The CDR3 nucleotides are TGTGCCAGCATCGACAGGGCCTGCGGAAACACCATATATTTT. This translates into CASIDRACGNTIYF.

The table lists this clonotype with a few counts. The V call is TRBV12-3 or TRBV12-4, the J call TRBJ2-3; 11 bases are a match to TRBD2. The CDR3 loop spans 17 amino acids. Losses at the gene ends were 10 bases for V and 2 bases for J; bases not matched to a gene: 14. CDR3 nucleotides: TGTGCCAACAGCCCCACTACACTAGCGGGGGCCACAGATACGCAGTATTTT. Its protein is CANSPTTLAGATDTQYF.

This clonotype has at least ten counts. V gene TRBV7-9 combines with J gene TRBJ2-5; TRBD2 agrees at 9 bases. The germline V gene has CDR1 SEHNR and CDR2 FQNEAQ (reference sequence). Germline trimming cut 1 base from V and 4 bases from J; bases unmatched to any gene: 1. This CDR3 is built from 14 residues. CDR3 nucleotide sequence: TGTGCCAGCAGCTTAGGGACTAGCGTAGAGACCCAGTACTTC. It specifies CASSLGTSVETQYF. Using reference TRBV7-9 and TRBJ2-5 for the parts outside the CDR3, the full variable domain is DTGVSQNPRHKITKRGQNVTFRCDPISEHNRLYWYRQTLGQGPEFLTYFQNEAQLEKSRLLSDRFSAERPKGSFSTLEIQRTEQGDSAMYLCASSLGTSVETQYFGPGTRLLVL.

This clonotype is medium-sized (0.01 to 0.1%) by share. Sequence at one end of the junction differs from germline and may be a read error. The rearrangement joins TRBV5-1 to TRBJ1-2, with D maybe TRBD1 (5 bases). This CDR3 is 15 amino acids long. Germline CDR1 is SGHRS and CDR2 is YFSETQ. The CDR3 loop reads CASTPYDRTNYGYTF. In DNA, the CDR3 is TGTGCCAGCACCCCATATGACAGAACTAACTATGGCTACACCTTC.

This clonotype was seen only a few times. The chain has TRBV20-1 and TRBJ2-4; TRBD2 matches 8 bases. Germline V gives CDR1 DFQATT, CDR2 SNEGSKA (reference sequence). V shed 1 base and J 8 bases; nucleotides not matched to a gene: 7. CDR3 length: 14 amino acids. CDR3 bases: TGCAGTGCTAGAGTCGGGAGGGCCAGGGACATTCAGTACTTC. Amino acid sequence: CSARVGRARDIQYF.

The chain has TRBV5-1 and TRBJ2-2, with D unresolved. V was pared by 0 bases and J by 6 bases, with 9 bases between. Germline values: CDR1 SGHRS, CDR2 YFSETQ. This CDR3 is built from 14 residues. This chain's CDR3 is CASSLARHPGELFF. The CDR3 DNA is TGCGCCAGCAGCTTGGCCCGCCATCCCGGGGAGCTGTTTTTT.